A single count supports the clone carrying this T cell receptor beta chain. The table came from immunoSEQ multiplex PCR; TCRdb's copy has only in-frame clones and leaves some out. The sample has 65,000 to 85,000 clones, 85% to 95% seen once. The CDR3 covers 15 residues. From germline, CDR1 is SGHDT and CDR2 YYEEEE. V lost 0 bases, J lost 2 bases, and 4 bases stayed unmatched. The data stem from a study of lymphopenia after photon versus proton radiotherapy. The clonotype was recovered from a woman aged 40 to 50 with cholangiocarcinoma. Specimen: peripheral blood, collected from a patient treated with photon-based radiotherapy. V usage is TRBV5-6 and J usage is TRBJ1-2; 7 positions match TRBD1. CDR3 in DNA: TGTGCCAGCAGCTTGGCCGGGACAGAAAACTATGGCTACACCTTC. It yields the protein CASSLAGTENYGYTF.